A selection of T cell receptor beta chains follows, all from one sample in a study of radiation and T cells in renal cell carcinoma. Data came from immunoSEQ multiplex PCR; TCRdb stores just in-frame clones and leaves some out. The table lists 150,000 to 190,000 clones, roughly 86% of them singletons. Here the sequenced sample was blood, taken from a patient whose treatment included radiotherapy and nephrectomy. The receptors come from a woman aged 45-60 years with renal cell carcinoma. The CDR3 runs from the conserved cysteine through the conserved F or W. Each record gives: D gene, V gene, J gene, CDR3 protein. A D gene is named only where the DNA matches it firmly.

TRBD1	TRBV2	TRBJ1-5	CASSDQGADNQPQHF
.	TRBV4-2	TRBJ1-2	CASSQETVSNYGYTF
.	TRBV4-3	TRBJ2-7	CASSLSFRDTSYEQYF
.	TRBV21-1	TRBJ2-7	CASMGYSYEQYF
.	TRBV5-1	TRBJ2-2	CASSGTGELFF
.	TRBV7-9	TRBJ1-1	CASSFSVNTEAFF
TRBD2	TRBV2	TRBJ2-5	CASSEWGLAGGRTQYF
.	TRBV11-1	TRBJ2-2	CASSSRAGPFTDTGELFF
.	TRBV7-2	TRBJ1-1	CASSLTMDTEAFF
.	TRBV9	TRBJ2-2	CASSVGDGELFF
TRBD2	TRBV7-2	TRBJ2-5	CASSLGGLAGSQETQYF
TRBD1	TRBV7-6	TRBJ1-2	CASSLGQNNYGYTF
.	TRBV25-1	TRBJ2-7	CASSSGPGEQYF
.	TRBV5-1	TRBJ2-1	CASSLPGPVNEQFF
TRBD1	TRBV5-1	TRBJ1-2	CASSSLFSRDRGIDGYTF
.	TRBV30	TRBJ1-4	CAWSVLRGSTNEKLFF
TRBD2	TRBV4-1	TRBJ2-7	CASSQLTTSGVSYEQYF
.	TRBV7-7	TRBJ1-3	CASSLGAPGSGNTIYF
.	TRBV25-1	TRBJ1-6	CASSGPQSPLHF
.	TRBV6-5	TRBJ2-3	CASISKRGSTDTQYF
TRBD1	TRBV7-8	TRBJ2-7	CASSTRQGGTYEQYF
.	TRBV19	TRBJ1-1	CASSTTANTEAFF
TRBD1	TRBV4-1	TRBJ2-1	CASSQGWGTGGNEQFF
.	TRBV11-2	TRBJ1-6	CASSLDWGPNSPLHF
.	TRBV2	TRBJ2-3	CASSSGLATDTQYF
.	TRBV6-1	TRBJ1-5	CASSESPDQPQHF
.	TRBV5-1	TRBJ2-7	CASSEQTNSYEQYF
.	TRBV4-2	TRBJ2-7	CASSQDLGLPPYEQYF
.	TRBV6-4	TRBJ1-5	CARRGQPSNQPQHF